This section outlines one T cell receptor beta chain sequence together with its context. Its specific antigen is unknown. Base qualities are not recorded, but no much larger clone differs from it by a single base. The data are from a study of cytomegalovirus exposure and HLA in healthy donors (dated by TCRdb to the late 2010s). Study-wide context: In an earlier analysis of approximately 640 of the donors, under 300 Gb of sequence data and about 110 million unique TCR beta sequences from about 190 million T cells were reported. The study aimed to test whether signatures of past pathogen exposure could be identified by cataloging public T cell receptors. Among some 410 genotyped donors of the cohort, an average of around 220,000 unique TCR beta nucleotide sequences was sequenced per donor, of which 15% to 20% were non-productive. The study combined high-throughput TCR immunosequencing, statistical association of individual TCRs with disease status, and machine learning to predict cytomegalovirus infection status. Rather than using new phenotypic data, the later analysis identified candidate immune exposures from TCR beta sequences and from how often those sequences occurred across donors. About 300 gigabases of sequencing data and approximately 85 million unique TCR sequences were included in an early release covering around 650 HLA-typed donors. In a later analysis, previously published TCR beta repertoires from 600 to 850 donors were re-analyzed and high-resolution HLA genotyping was added so that TCR occurrence patterns could be studied. Among the roughly 400 genotyped donors, around 81% belonged to the genetic ancestry cluster associated with self-reported Caucasian donors. The number of typed donors differed by locus: about 620-630 for A, B, C, DRB1 and DQB1; some 540 for DQA1; around 610 for DPA1; and approximately 450 for DPB1. Because of strong linkage in the cohort, roughly five DR-DQ haplotypes were treated as single units for association and clustering. Genome-wide SNP genotypes for about 65% of the roughly 670 donors were used in a later genetic analysis, which treated that subset as a discovery cohort. An earlier analysis of several hundred of the donors applied high-throughput TCR beta sequencing to assess whether each TCR beta V gene segment acted as functional or pseudogenic. Besides the first cohort of approximately 710 subjects, a separate validation cohort made up of over 100 different subjects was used. All discovery cohort repertoires had been generated on a single sequencing platform. Class I and class II HLA loci were covered by the typing at four-digit resolution. The study used immunosequencing to profile the T cell repertoires of approximately 630 subjects and linked those repertoires to cytomegalovirus serostatus. Donor age, sex, ethnicity and CMV serostatus were compiled alongside the repertoire data. The research as a whole found: A later analysis found that HLA-associated TCR beta chains were more clonally expanded and had lower generation probabilities than equally common non-associated chains. According to a later genetic analysis, donors in an Asian-associated ancestry cluster had fewer N-insertions in productive TCRs than the approximately 700-donor mean. The study listed 150 to 200 TCR beta chains as associated with cytomegalovirus. A further reported finding was that TCR beta sequences accurately predicted the HLA-A and HLA-B alleles for most subjects in the first cohort. The sequencing pipeline was judged likely to have produced a cluster of highly shared sequence variants as a technical artifact. Most TCR sequences were observed very rarely across donors, whereas some public TCRs were present in many individuals. The only immune exposure information available for the cohort was CMV serostatus. A later analysis reported that several top co-occurrence clusters appeared linked to parvovirus B19, influenza, CMV and Epstein-Barr virus. This cohort had only TCR beta chains sequenced, and the lack of alpha or paired-chain data limited which features could be detected. In an earlier analysis of under 600 of the donors, most TCR beta V segments were observed in productive rearrangements about 87% or about 30% of the time, broadly matching IMGT annotations. HLA typing was unavailable for some donors at each locus, so association tests used only the typed subset. According to the authors, the approach could potentially be generalized to other disease states and immunological phenotypes. In a later analysis, about 16,000 TCR beta sequences were associated with specific HLA alleles at a false discovery rate of 0.05. In a later analysis, TCR association rates were found to vary across HLA loci, with the most associated TCRs seen for DRB1 alleles and the fewest for HLA-C alleles. Presence/absence analyses assumed roughly uniform sequencing depth across donors, an assumption that may not hold. A later analysis found that most CMV-associated TCR beta chains appeared HLA-restricted, with HLA associations seemingly driven largely by CMV exposure. Because the 87-base-pair reads could not distinguish some IMGT-functional V segments, including TRBV6-2 and TRBV6-3, those segments were excluded. When HLA alleles, especially DR and DQ, strongly co-occurred, attributing TCR associations to individual alleles was difficult. Over 15 rarely observed V segments, including chromosome 9 orphons, were excluded from the earlier analysis of just under 600 of the donors because counts were too low. The classifier was reported to diagnose cytomegalovirus status with high specificity and sensitivity in both the original cohort and the validation cohort. In vitro tests confirmed that a few of the cytomegalovirus-associated TCR beta chains recognize cytomegalovirus antigens. An association between a missense DCLRE1C variant and V-gene and J-gene trimming of TCR beta chains was found in a later genetic analysis and replicated in an independent cohort. Linkage disequilibrium might explain the correlated functional status among segregating V segments, but an unknown experimental factor could not be excluded.

Libraries were prepared through the immunoSEQ multiplex PCR assay. A mixture of 60 forward primers for TCR Vbeta segments and 13 reverse primers for TCR Jbeta segments was used in the multiplex PCR. The CDR3 region of rearranged TCR beta genes was amplified from genomic DNA with a multiplex PCR assay. Amplified TCR beta libraries were sequenced as 87-base-pair reads on the Illumina HiSeq System. From the authors' description of their analysis: A later analysis counted 75 million to 100 million unique TCR beta chains across the 666 repertoires, and around 12 million of these chains were shared by at least two donors. To remove PCR and sequencing errors, raw reads were error-corrected and collapsed into unique sequences using a nearest-neighbor algorithm that merged closely related sequences. V, D and J gene segments were assigned by aligning CDR3 sequences to IMGT reference sequences. Each retained sequence needed at least a six-nucleotide match to both a V gene segment and a J gene segment. A rearrangement was called productive if the CDR3 had no stop codons and remained in frame with V and J, and every other rearrangement was called non-productive. Following IMGT convention, CDR3 was defined as the stretch from the second conserved V-encoded cysteine up to the conserved J-encoded phenylalanine. The earlier analysis of some 540 of the donors excluded any sequence lacking an unambiguous match to a single V gene segment. An earlier analysis of a few hundred of the donors called V segments functional above 56.7% productive rearrangements and segregating when the between-donor standard deviation exceeded 5%. A statistical classification framework was built for diagnosing cytomegalovirus status from the catalog of TCR beta chain sequences. V and J gene assignment, in a later analysis, came from comparing TCR nucleotide sequences with IMGT/GENE-DB human TR gene sequences. A later analysis assigned CDR3 sequences and most-parsimonious VDJ recombination scenarios with the TCRdist pipeline. A later analysis defined each TCR beta chain by its CDR3 amino acid sequence plus V-gene family, and excluded reads lacking a unique V-gene family. In a later analysis, around 650 highly shared, low-generation-probability nucleotide sequences were removed to address suspected cross-contamination and a sequencing artifact. In a later analysis, a clonal expansion index was calculated for each public chain from normalized within-repertoire ranks of inferred template counts. In a later analysis, generation probabilities were computed using a VDJ recombination model fitted to out-of-frame rearrangements, and the results were checked against IGoR. In a later analysis, TCR-TCR, TCR-HLA and TCR-CMV co-occurrence was scored with hypergeometric tests, and a repertoire-size bias correction was applied to TCR pairs. A later analysis estimated false discovery rates by permuting HLA or CMV assignments 20 times. In a later analysis, co-occurring TCRs were grouped using DBSCAN, and TCRdist sequence similarity was added for clustering within HLA-allele-positive subsets. For co-occurrence clustering, repertoires with fewer than 30,000 or more than 120,000 public chains were excluded, along with four or five repertoires with anomalous nucleotide sharing. TCRdb holds this immuneACCESS table with in-frame rearrangements only. Some clones are missing; in checked studies, unresolved V genes explain under half, and the rest has no known cause. V and J calls plus clone size are reproduced from that table; the DNA served to infer D and trimming. This sample has approximately 100,000 clones in its table, and more than 75% of those were observed once. The ten largest clones add up to 7% to 10% of the sample.

The cohort was made up of hundreds of healthy bone marrow donors. All cohort members were sampled while nominally healthy, although unrecorded immune exposures were likely present. CMV serostatus was positive for 289 and negative for about 55% of the 666 cohort members, and was not recorded for this donor. A peripheral blood sample was provided by each donor, and peripheral blood mononuclear cells were used for TCR beta sequencing. Genomic DNA extraction from the blood cell samples was performed with the Qiagen DNeasy Blood Extraction Kit. For CDR1 and CDR2, the germline V gene (reference sequence) lists LNHDA and SQIVND. CDR3 length: 14 amino acids, cysteine to phenylalanine. CDR3 DNA only is kept here, 42 bases in frame from base 1. Trimming takes 3 bases from V and 4 bases from J, and the germline ends sit 12 bases apart.

Sequencing input: PBMCs. The sequence joins TRBV19 to TRBJ1-2, with the D segment identity uncertain. This sequence originates from a human donor in good health. The CDR3 corresponds to CASSIHARFYGYTF. The DNA is as follows: TGTGCCAGTAGTATCCACGCCAGGTTCTATGGCTACACCTTC.